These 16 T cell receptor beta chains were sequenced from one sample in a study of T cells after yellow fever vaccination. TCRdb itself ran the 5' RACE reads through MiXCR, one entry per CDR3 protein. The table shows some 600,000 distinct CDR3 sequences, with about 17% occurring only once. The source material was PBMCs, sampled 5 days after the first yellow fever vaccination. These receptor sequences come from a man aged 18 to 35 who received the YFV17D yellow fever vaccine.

The CDR3, as DNA: TGTGCCAGCAGTTCTAGGAGAGACAACTCTGGGGCCAACGTCCTGACTTTC. Its protein product is CASSSRRDNSGANVLTF. This sequence joins TRBV7-2 and TRBJ2-6; no definite D call. Deletions cut 6 bases from V and 0 bases from J, with 15 bases between. There are 17 residues in the CDR3. CDR1 SGHTA and CDR2 FQGNSA come from the germline V gene.

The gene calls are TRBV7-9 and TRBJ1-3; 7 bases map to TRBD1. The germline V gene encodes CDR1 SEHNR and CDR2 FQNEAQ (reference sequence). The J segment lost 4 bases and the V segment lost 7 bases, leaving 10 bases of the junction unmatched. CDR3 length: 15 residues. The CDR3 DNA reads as TGTGCCAGCATCCCGACAGGGACGGTCGGAAACACCATATATTTT. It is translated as CASIPTGTVGNTIYF.

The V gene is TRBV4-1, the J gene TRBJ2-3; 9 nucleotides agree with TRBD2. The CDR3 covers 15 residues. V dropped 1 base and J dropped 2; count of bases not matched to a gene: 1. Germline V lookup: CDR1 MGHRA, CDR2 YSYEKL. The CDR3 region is CASSQASGVTDTQYF. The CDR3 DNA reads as TGCGCCAGCAGCCAAGCTAGCGGGGTCACAGATACGCAGTATTTT.

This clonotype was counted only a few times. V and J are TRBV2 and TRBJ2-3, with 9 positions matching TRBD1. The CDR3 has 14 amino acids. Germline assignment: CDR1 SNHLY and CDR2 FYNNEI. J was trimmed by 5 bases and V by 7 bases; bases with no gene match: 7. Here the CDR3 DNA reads TGTGCCAGCACTATGGACAGGGGTCGAGATACGCAGTATTTT. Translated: CASTMDRGRDTQYF.

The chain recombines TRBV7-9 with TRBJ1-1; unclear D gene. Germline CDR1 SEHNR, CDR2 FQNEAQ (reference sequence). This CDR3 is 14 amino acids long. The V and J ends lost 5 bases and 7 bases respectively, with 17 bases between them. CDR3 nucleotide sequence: TGTGCCAGCAGCGATATAGGGCGCACAGTTGAAGCTTTCTTT. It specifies CASSDIGRTVEAFF. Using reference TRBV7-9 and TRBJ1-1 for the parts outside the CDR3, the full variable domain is DTGVSQNPRHKITKRGQNVTFRCDPISEHNRLYWYRQTLGQGPEFLTYFQNEAQLEKSRLLSDRFSAERPKGSFSTLEIQRTEQGDSAMYLCASSDIGRTVEAFFGQGTRLTVV.

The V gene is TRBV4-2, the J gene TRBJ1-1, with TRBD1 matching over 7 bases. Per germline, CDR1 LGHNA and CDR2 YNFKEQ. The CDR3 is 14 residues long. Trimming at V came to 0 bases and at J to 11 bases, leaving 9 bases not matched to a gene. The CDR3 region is CASSQDRSRGEAFF. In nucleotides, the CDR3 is TGTGCCAGCAGCCAAGATCGGAGCAGGGGGGAGGCTTTCTTT.

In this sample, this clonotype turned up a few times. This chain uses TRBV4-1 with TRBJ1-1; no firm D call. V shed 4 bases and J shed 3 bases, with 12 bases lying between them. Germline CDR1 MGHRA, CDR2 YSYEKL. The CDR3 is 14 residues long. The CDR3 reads CASSPLGGYTEAFF. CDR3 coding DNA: TGCGCCAGCAGCCCACTCGGAGGGTACACTGAAGCTTTCTTT.

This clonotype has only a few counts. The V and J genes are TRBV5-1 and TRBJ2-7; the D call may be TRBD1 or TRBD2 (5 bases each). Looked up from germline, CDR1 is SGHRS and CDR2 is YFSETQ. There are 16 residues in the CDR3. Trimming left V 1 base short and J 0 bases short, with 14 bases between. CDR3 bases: TGCGCCAGCAGCTTGTTCCATGGGACGTCCTCCTACGAGCAGTACTTC. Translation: CASSLFHGTSSYEQYF. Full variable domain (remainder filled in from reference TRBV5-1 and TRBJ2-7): KAGVTQTPRYLIKTRGQQVTLSCSPISGHRSVSWYQQTPGQGLQFLFEYFSETQRNKGNFPGRFSGRQFSNSRSEMNVSTLELGDSALYLCASSLFHGTSSYEQYFGPGTRLTVT.

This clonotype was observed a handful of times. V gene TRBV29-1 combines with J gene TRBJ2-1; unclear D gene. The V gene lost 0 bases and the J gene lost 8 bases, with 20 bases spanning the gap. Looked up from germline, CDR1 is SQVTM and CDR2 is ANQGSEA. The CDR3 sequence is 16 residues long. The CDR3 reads CSVEDYAVGLGDEQFF. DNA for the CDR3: TGCAGCGTTGAAGATTATGCTGTTGGGTTGGGCGATGAGCAGTTCTTC.

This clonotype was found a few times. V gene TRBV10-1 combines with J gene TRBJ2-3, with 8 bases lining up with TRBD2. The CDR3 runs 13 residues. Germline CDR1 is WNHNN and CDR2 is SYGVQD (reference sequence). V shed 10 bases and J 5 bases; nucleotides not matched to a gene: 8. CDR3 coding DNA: TGCGCCACCTCACGACGGGGGGGAGATACGCAGTATTTT. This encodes CATSRRGGDTQYF.

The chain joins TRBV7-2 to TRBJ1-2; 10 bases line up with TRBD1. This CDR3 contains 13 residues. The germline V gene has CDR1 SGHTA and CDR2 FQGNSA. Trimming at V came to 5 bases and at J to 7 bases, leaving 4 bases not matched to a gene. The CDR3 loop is CASSQDRGSGYTF. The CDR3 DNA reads TGTGCCAGCAGCCAGGACAGGGGGTCTGGCTACACCTTC.

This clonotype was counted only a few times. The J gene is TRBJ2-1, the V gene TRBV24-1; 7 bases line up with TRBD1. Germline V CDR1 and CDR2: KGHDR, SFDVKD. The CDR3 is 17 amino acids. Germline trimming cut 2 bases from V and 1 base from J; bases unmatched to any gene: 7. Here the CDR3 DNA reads TGTGCCACCAGTGATTCGGGCGGACAGGCTTCCTACAATGAGCAGTTCTTC. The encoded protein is CATSDSGGQASYNEQFF.

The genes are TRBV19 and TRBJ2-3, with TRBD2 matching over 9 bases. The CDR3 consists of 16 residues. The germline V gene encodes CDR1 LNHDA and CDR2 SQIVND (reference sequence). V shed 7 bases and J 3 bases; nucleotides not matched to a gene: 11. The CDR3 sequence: CASTLGGGGATDTQYF. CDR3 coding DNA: TGTGCCAGTACCCTCGGCGGCGGGGGGGCGACAGATACGCAGTATTTT. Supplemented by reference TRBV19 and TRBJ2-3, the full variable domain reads DGGITQSPKYLFRKEGQNVTLSCEQNLNHDAMYWYRQDPGQGLRLIYYSQIVNDFQKGDIAEGYSVSREKKESFPLTVTSAQKNPTAFYLCASTLGGGGATDTQYFGPGTRLTVL.

CDR3 region: CASSKRTGGNYGYTF. CDR3 DNA sequence: TGTGCCAGCAGCAAACGGACAGGGGGGAACTATGGCTACACCTTC. V gene TRBV21-1 combines with J gene TRBJ1-2; the table's D gene call, TRBD1, was not cross checked with the DNA. TRBV21-1 is tagged as a pseudogene. This CDR3 has 15 residues.

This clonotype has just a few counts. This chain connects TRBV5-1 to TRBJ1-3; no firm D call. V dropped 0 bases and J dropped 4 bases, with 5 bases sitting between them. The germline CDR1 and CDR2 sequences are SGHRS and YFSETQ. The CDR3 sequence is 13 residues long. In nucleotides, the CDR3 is TGCGCCAGCAGCTTGGAGGGCGGAAACACCATATATTTT. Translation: CASSLEGGNTIYF.

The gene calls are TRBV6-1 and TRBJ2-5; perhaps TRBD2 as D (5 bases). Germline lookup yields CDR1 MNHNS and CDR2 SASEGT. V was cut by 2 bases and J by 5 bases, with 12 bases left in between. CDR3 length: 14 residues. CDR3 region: CASSESGGWETQYF. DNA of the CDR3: TGTGCCAGCAGTGAATCGGGCGGGTGGGAGACCCAGTACTTC.